This T cell receptor beta chain is from a study of CD8 T cells in ankylosing spondylitis (dated by TCRdb to about 2017). Study-wide context: The study set out to find disease-linked TCR variants by profiling T cell receptor beta repertoires in ankylosing spondylitis patients and healthy donors. The whole study cohort included 108 healthy donors and some 27 ankylosing spondylitis patients. Peripheral blood was sampled, and synovial fluid was also collected from ankylosing spondylitis patients.

Overall results and qualifications from the work: The disease-linked clones showed a CD8+ phenotype and occurred at relatively low frequencies in peripheral blood. The disease-linked clones were reported to be significantly enriched in matched synovial fluid samples from ankylosing spondylitis patients. Blood from ankylosing spondylitis patients appeared to be characterized by a TCR beta motif composed of eight highly homologous amino acid variants. Some TCR beta motif variants had previously been reported in synovial fluid and blood of reactive arthritis patients, which suggested common disease-initiation mechanisms.

The sequencer listed for this sample is Illumina HiSeq 2500. Quantitative 5'-RACE with molecular barcodes was used to prepare TCR beta libraries. From the authors' description of their analysis: To identify disease-linked TCR variants, a new computational method was used, one built on a probabilistic model of VDJ rearrangement. TCRdb reprocessing: public reads trimmed at Q25 with fastp, clones called with MiXCR, in-frame beta chains kept. Identical CDR3 proteins give one entry, which carries the most common genes and DNA. TCRdb's processing, not the authors', yielded these V and J calls. The sample table records some 140,000 distinct CDR3 sequences; about 7% of these occur just once. The leading ten clones occupy around 11% of the sample. The sample holds many counts of this clonotype. It lacks a known antigen. Per-nucleotide qualities are absent, and no much larger clonotype sits a single base away.

Taken from cysteine to phenylalanine, the CDR3 has 13 residues. The entry retains the CDR3 DNA only, 39 bases that are in frame from base 1. The germline V gene encodes CDR1 SGHTA and CDR2 FQGNSA. V loses 4 bases of germline sequence and J loses 0 bases, and the interval between the two ends is 4 bases. The sequence was collected from a female donor with ankylosing spondylitis or in good health (not recorded which). Sequencing was performed on blood, either unsorted or a sorted T cell fraction (not recorded which). This sequence uses TRBV7-2 and TRBJ1-3; there is no confident call for the D gene. In nucleotides, the sequence is TGTGCCAGCAGCTCCGACTCTGGAAACACCATATATTTT. Translated, it reads CASSSDSGNTIYF.